This T cell receptor (beta chain) was found in a study of OX40 agonist ivuxolimab in advanced cancers. Study in general: Patients received intravenous ivuxolimab every 2 weeks at 0.01 to 10 mg/kg. Findings and limits, study-wide: Among the lowest levels of clonal expansion were found in partial responders at 0.1-3.0 mg/kg. With doses of 0.1 to 3.0 mg/kg, CD4+ and CD8+ blood T cells had undergone clonal expansion by week 6. Expanded peripheral T cells had an undetermined antigen specificity.

In regard to this clone: What it binds is not known.

Germline loops: CDR1 SGHDN, CDR2 FVKESK. CDR3 length: 16 amino acids. V was shortened by 0 bases and J by 1 base, with 12 bases between the two germline ends. The protocol was immunoSEQ multiplex PCR, while the TCRdb copy is restricted to in-frame clones and leaves out a portion. The sample gives tens of thousands of clones, 65% to 85% of which show up once; around 19% is in the top ten. J is TRBJ1-1 and V is TRBV14; maybe TRBD1 (5 bases). The sequences come from CD4+ or CD8+ T cells sorted from blood, collected in a trial of the OX40 agonist ivuxolimab. This sequence was found in an adult with an advanced solid tumor such as melanoma, head and neck, liver or kidney cancer. CDR3 in amino acids: CASSQDQGWGNTEAFF. The CDR3, as DNA: TGTGCCAGCAGCCAAGATCAGGGTTGGGGGAACACTGAAGCTTTCTTT.